The 18 T cell receptor beta chains given below trace back to one sample, sequenced in a study of T cell repertoires in cytomegalovirus infection. What these receptors recognize is not known. TCRdb reprocessed the reads with MiXCR, giving one entry per CDR3 protein. The table has fewer than 1,000,000 distinct CDR3 sequences, approximately 31% seen once. The sequences come from cultured CD8+ T cells from PBMCs, collected from culture after CMV antigen stimulation. Receptors were obtained from a human donor in good health (CMV status not recorded). Some clones in this sample may be carry-over from other donors' samples.

The CDR3 DNA reads as TGTGCCAGCAGCCAAAGACAGGCCTATGGCTACACCTTC. As protein: CASSQRQAYGYTF. This rearrangement joins TRBV7-9 to TRBJ1-2; D is possibly TRBD1 (6 bases). This CDR3 comprises 13 residues. Between the trimmed V and J ends, which lost 5 bases and 4 bases, there was a span of 11 bases. Germline lookup yields CDR1 SEHNR and CDR2 FQNEAQ (reference sequence).

The chain has TRBV7-6 and TRBJ2-1; D possibly corresponds to TRBD2 (5 bases). CDR3 length: 15 amino acids. Germline CDR1 is SGHVS and CDR2 is FNYEAQ. The V end was cut by 5 bases, the J end by 7 bases, with 18 bases between. CDR3: CASSPRWARRNEQFF. The CDR3 bases are TGTGCCAGCAGCCCAAGGTGGGCCCGGAGGAATGAGCAGTTCTTC.

The genes are TRBV14 and TRBJ2-7; 8 bases agree with TRBD2. Per germline, CDR1 SGHDN and CDR2 FVKESK. This CDR3 is 15 amino acids long. J gave up 5 bases and V 4 bases, and 10 bases lay outside the gene matches. The CDR3 spells CASSPAPGGLNEQYF. The CDR3 nucleotides are TGTGCCAGCAGCCCTGCCCCGGGGGGGCTCAACGAGCAGTACTTC.

This chain connects TRBV4-1 to TRBJ2-1, with a tentative D call TRBD1 (6 bases). The CDR3 length is 17 residues. Germline-derived CDR1 and CDR2 are MGHRA and YSYEKL. V lost 1 base, J lost 6 bases, and 19 bases lay in between. The CDR3 reads CASSQVPTGFDVNEQFF. CDR3 in DNA: TGCGCCAGCAGCCAAGTTCCAACAGGGTTTGATGTCAATGAGCAGTTCTTC.

The rearrangement uses TRBV28 and TRBJ1-1, with TRBD1 as a possible D gene (5 bases). The V end was cut by 3 bases, the J end by 1 base, with 15 bases between. The CDR3 contains 16 residues. CDR1 and CDR2 from the germline V gene are MDHEN and SYDVKM. DNA for the CDR3: TGTGCCAGCAGTTTGAAAAAGGGGCAGACGAACACTGAAGCTTTCTTT. Translation gives CASSLKKGQTNTEAFF. The whole variable domain, filled in from reference TRBV28 and TRBJ1-1, reads DVKVTQSSRYLVKRTGEKVFLECVQDMDHENMFWYRQDPGLGLRLIYFSYDVKMKEKGDIPEGYSVSREKKERFSLILESASTNQTSMYLCASSLKKGQTNTEAFFGQGTRLTVV.

This clonotype was counted only a few times. This chain uses TRBV9 with TRBJ2-1; D unclear. Germline V gene sequence: CDR1 SGDLS, CDR2 YYNGEE. The CDR3 runs to 15 residues. Trimming pared 7 bases from V and 0 bases from J, leaving 14 bases between. CDR3 coding DNA: TGTGCCAGCGCGTCGACTTTGAGCTCCTACAATGAGCAGTTCTTC. This sequence encodes CASASTLSSYNEQFF. Filled out from reference TRBV9 and TRBJ2-1, the complete variable domain reads DSGVTQTPKHLITATGQRVTLRCSPRSGDLSVYWYQQSLDQGLQFLIQYYNGEERAKGNILERFSAQQFPDLHSELNLSSLELGDSALYFCASASTLSSYNEQFFGPGTRLTVL.

The table lists this clonotype with a few counts. The chain's CDR3 is CASTSERRGGYTF. The CDR3 nucleotides read TGTGCCAGTACCTCGGAGAGGCGAGGGGGCTACACCTTC. V and J are TRBV19 and TRBJ1-2; D uncertain. Germline CDR1 LNHDA, CDR2 SQIVND (reference sequence). The CDR3 totals 13 residues. Trimming took 7 bases from V and 8 from J, leaving 17 bases between them.

In this sample, this clonotype turned up many times. The V gene is TRBV7-2, the J gene TRBJ2-2; TRBD2 agrees at 11 bases. The V and J ends lost 5 bases and 3 bases, in that order; junction bases with no gene match: 5. CDR1 SGHTA and CDR2 FQGNSA come from the germline V gene. CDR3 length: 16 residues. CDR3 sequence: CASSILLAGDTGELFF. The CDR3, as DNA: TGTGCCAGCAGCATCCTACTAGCGGGGGACACCGGGGAGCTGTTTTTT.

This clonotype showed up just once. The chain is built from TRBV27 and TRBJ2-5; D uncertain. Germline-derived CDR1 and CDR2 are MNHEY and SMNVEV (reference sequence). This CDR3 comprises 13 residues. The V end was cut by 6 bases, the J end by 0 bases, with 8 bases between. This CDR3 reads CASRGLNQETQYF. The CDR3 coding sequence is TGTGCCAGCAGAGGCCTGAACCAAGAGACCCAGTACTTC.

The CDR3 sequence is CASSQLDRDNRKLFF. The CDR3 nucleotides read TGTGCCAGCAGCCAACTTGACAGGGATAACCGAAAACTGTTTTTT. The chain employs TRBV14 and TRBJ1-4; TRBD1 matches at 7 bases. The CDR3 runs 15 residues. J lost 10 bases, V lost 2 bases, and 10 bases had no gene match. CDR1 is SGHDN and CDR2 is FVKESK in the germline V gene.

The chain joins TRBV9 to TRBJ1-4; the match to TRBD1 covers 7 bases. Germline V gene lookup returns CDR1 SGDLS and CDR2 YYNGEE. V shed 4 bases, J shed 0 bases, and the junction held 9 bases outside the gene matches. The CDR3 has 17 residues. In DNA form, the CDR3 reads TGTGCCAGCAGCTCAGGACAGGAGAGACCAACTAATGAAAAACTGTTTTTT. It yields the protein CASSSGQERPTNEKLFF.

In its sample, this clonotype was seen a few times. The chain couples TRBV6-5 to TRBJ1-5; D is undetermined. The CDR3 consists of 15 residues. Trimming left V 6 bases short and J 0 bases short, with 12 bases between. Germline V gene lookup returns CDR1 MNHEY and CDR2 SVGAGI. CDR3 protein: CASRIDRYSNQPQHF. The CDR3, as DNA: TGTGCCAGCAGGATCGACCGGTATAGCAATCAGCCCCAGCATTTT.

The genes are TRBV7-4 and TRBJ2-1; 10 positions agree with TRBD1. Germline trimming cut 5 bases from V and 5 bases from J; bases unmatched to any gene: 9. CDR1 and CDR2 from the germline V gene are SGHVT and SQSDAQ. The CDR3 has 16 residues. The CDR3 nucleotides are TGTGCCAGCAGCCACCCCCTCGGGACAGGGGACAATGAGCAGTTCTTC. Protein: CASSHPLGTGDNEQFF. The whole variable domain, remainder taken from reference TRBV7-4 and TRBJ2-1, is GAGVSQSPRYKVAKRGRDVALRCDSISGHVTLYWYRQTLGQGSEVLTYSQSDAQRDKSGRPSGRFSAERPERSVSTLKIQRTEQGDSAVYLCASSHPLGTGDNEQFFGPGTRLTVL.

The chain couples TRBV27 to TRBJ1-1; D gene ambiguous. Trimming removed 3 bases from V and 4 bases from J, with 9 bases in between. CDR3 length: 13 residues. From germline, CDR1 is MNHEY and CDR2 SMNVEV (reference sequence). The CDR3 loop reads CASSLGRTTEAFF. The DNA of the CDR3 is TGTGCCAGCAGTTTGGGCAGAACCACTGAAGCTTTCTTT.

J is TRBJ1-4 and V is TRBV19; 8 nucleotides agree with TRBD1. Germline V CDR1 and CDR2: LNHDA, SQIVND (reference sequence). J lost 8 bases, V lost 6 bases, and 17 bases had no gene match. There are 17 residues in the CDR3. CDR3 in DNA: TGTGCCAGTAGCTTGGACAGGGAAAACGACATCGGCGAAAAACTGTTTTTT. This translates into CASSLDRENDIGEKLFF. Using reference TRBV19 and TRBJ1-4 for the parts outside the CDR3, the full variable domain is DGGITQSPKYLFRKEGQNVTLSCEQNLNHDAMYWYRQDPGQGLRLIYYSQIVNDFQKGDIAEGYSVSREKKESFPLTVTSAQKNPTAFYLCASSLDRENDIGEKLFFGSGTQLSVL.

Ten or more counts support this clonotype. V is TRBV27 and J is TRBJ2-7, with D perhaps TRBD2 (6 bases). Trimming took 0 bases from V and 5 from J, leaving 14 bases between them. The CDR3 loop spans 15 amino acids. Germline V gene data show CDR1 as MNHEY and CDR2 as SMNVEV (reference sequence). Here the CDR3 reads CASSLSTSRIDEQYV. The CDR3 coding sequence is TGTGCCAGCAGTTTATCGACTAGTCGAATTGACGAGCAGTACGTC.

V and J are TRBV6-6 and TRBJ2-7; 8 nucleotides align to TRBD2. Unmatched junction bases numbered 4, after V lost 6 bases and J lost 6 bases. Germline V gives CDR1 MNHNY, CDR2 SVGAGI (reference sequence). The CDR3 has 12 residues. The CDR3 coding sequence is TGTGCCAGCAGATCGGGAGGGAGCGAGCAGTACGTC. Its protein product is CASRSGGSEQYV.

This clonotype was seen more than once but under ten times. V usage is TRBV19 and J usage is TRBJ1-3; D call uncertain. V was cut by 7 bases and J by 2 bases, with 6 bases left in between. Germline CDR1 and CDR2: LNHDA and SQIVND (reference sequence). This CDR3 spans 12 amino acids. The chain's CDR3 is CASIYPGNTIYF. CDR3 sequence (DNA): TGTGCCAGTATCTATCCTGGAAACACCATATATTTT.